Listed here are 19 T cell receptor beta chains from one sample, sequenced in a study of T cells in Graves' hyperthyroidism and ophthalmopathy. From RNA transcripts, TCR beta CDR3 regions were amplified. TCR CDR3 regions were first amplified by RT-PCR with HTBI primers. TCRdb passed the multiplex PCR reads through MiXCR, listing each CDR3 protein once. This table holds hundreds of thousands of distinct CDR3 sequences, about 15% found once. Sequencing was performed on blood. Every receptor here comes from a woman aged 45-65 years with Graves' ophthalmopathy.

This clonotype was observed many times. The V call is TRBV20-1, the J call TRBJ2-7; 8 nucleotides agree with TRBD1. V lost 3 bases to trimming and J lost 6 bases; unmatched junction nucleotides: 7. Germline values: CDR1 DFQATT, CDR2 SNEGSKA (reference sequence). The CDR3 has 13 amino acids. CDR3 protein: CSASTDRAAEQYF. The DNA of the CDR3 is TGCAGTGCTAGTACGGACAGGGCTGCCGAGCAGTACTTC.

The chain carries TRBV28 and TRBJ2-1; D gene uncertain. The germline gives CDR1 MDHEN, CDR2 SYDVKM. The CDR3 loop spans 12 amino acids. Trimming left V 7 bases short and J 9 bases short, with 13 bases between. The CDR3 coding sequence is TGTGCCAGCACCACCCGACGCACTGAGCAGTTCTTC. This sequence encodes CASTTRRTEQFF.

This chain links TRBV7-9 with TRBJ2-2, with TRBD1 matching 11 bases. Germline CDR1 SEHNR, CDR2 FQNEAQ (reference sequence). This CDR3 has 17 amino acids. V lost 5 bases and J lost 4; bases outside the gene matches: 9. As DNA, the CDR3 is TGTGCCAGCAGCCAGAGGGACGGACAGGGGGCCACCGGGGAGCTGTTTTTT. Protein: CASSQRDGQGATGELFF.

In this sample, this clonotype turned up many times. V gene TRBV5-1 combines with J gene TRBJ2-7; D is possibly TRBD1 or TRBD2 (5 bases each). Per the germline V gene, CDR1 is SGHRS and CDR2 is YFSETQ. CDR3 length equals 16 residues. V lost 0 bases and J 5 bases, leaving 18 bases between the germline ends. CDR3 sequence reads: CASSLAIGTGSDEQYF. CDR3 nucleotide sequence: TGCGCCAGCAGCTTGGCCATCGGGACGGGGTCCGACGAGCAGTACTTC. Full variable domain (remainder filled in from reference TRBV5-1 and TRBJ2-7): KAGVTQTPRYLIKTRGQQVTLSCSPISGHRSVSWYQQTPGQGLQFLFEYFSETQRNKGNFPGRFSGRQFSNSRSEMNVSTLELGDSALYLCASSLAIGTGSDEQYFGPGTRLTVT.

This clonotype was recorded at least ten times. The chain is built from TRBV12-3 or TRBV12-4 and TRBJ2-7; 9 positions match TRBD2. The CDR3 covers 15 residues. Trimming removed 5 bases from V and 1 base from J; junction bases left unmatched: 6. The CDR3 nucleotides read TGTGCCAGCAGTCGTAGCGGGAGTATGTCCTACGAGCAGTACTTC. Residues: CASSRSGSMSYEQYF.

This clonotype was recorded at least ten times. V and J are TRBV30 and TRBJ1-3; D might be TRBD1 (5 bases). Trimming removed 8 bases from V and 9 bases from J, with 11 bases in between. This CDR3 comprises 10 residues. Germline values: CDR1 GTSNPN, CDR2 SVGIG (reference sequence). CDR3 region: CAGQEGTIYF. The DNA for the CDR3 is TGTGCCGGACAAGAGGGCACCATATATTTT.

This clonotype came up many times. This chain links TRBV7-9 with TRBJ1-5, with D tentatively TRBD1 (6 bases). The germline V and J ends were trimmed by 3 bases and 9 bases, with 15 bases remaining between them. The CDR3 has 14 residues. Germline V gene data show CDR1 as SEHNR and CDR2 as FQNEAQ (reference sequence). The CDR3 is CASSFSAGDRPQHF. CDR3 nucleotides: TGTGCCAGCAGCTTTTCGGCAGGGGATCGGCCCCAGCATTTT.

The genes are TRBV30 and TRBJ1-2; D call uncertain. The CDR3 spans 15 residues. Per the germline V gene, CDR1 is GTSNPN and CDR2 is SVGIG (reference sequence). V lost 3 bases and J lost 0, with 14 bases in between. In DNA form, the CDR3 reads TGTGCCTGGAGGAACCCCGGACGGACTAACTATGGCTACACCTTC. It encodes CAWRNPGRTNYGYTF. Drawing the rest from reference TRBV30 and TRBJ1-2, the complete variable domain is SQTIHQWPATLVQPVGSPLSLECTVEGTSNPNLYWYRQAAGRGLQLLFYSVGIGQISSEVPQNLSASRPQDRQFILSSKKLLLSDSGFYLCAWRNPGRTNYGYTFGSGTRLTVV.

Comment on this clonotype: This may be a read error, as it is one base from a much larger clone. The chain uses TRBV6-5 and TRBJ1-6; 8 nucleotides agree with TRBD1. Germline values: CDR1 MNHEY, CDR2 SVGAGI. The length of the CDR3 is 19 residues. V dropped 5 bases and J dropped 7; count of bases not matched to a gene: 19. The CDR3 is CASSHAIITTGVGNSPLHF. In nucleotides, the CDR3 is TGTGCCAGCAGTCACGCCATCATAACGACAGGGGTGGGCAATTCACCCCTCCACTTT.

This clonotype appeared a few times. The chain is built from TRBV14 and TRBJ2-5, with unresolved D. CDR3 length: 11 residues. The germline V gene has CDR1 SGHDN and CDR2 FVKESK. Trimming removed 2 bases from V and 10 bases from J, with 8 bases in between. This chain's CDR3 is CASSQFTDQYF. The CDR3 bases are TGTGCCAGCAGCCAATTCACAGACCAGTACTTC.

This clonotype was seen ten or more times. The rearrangement uses TRBV7-8 and TRBJ2-3; 8 nucleotides match TRBD2. The CDR3 loop spans 17 amino acids. Unmatched junction bases numbered 6, after V lost 1 base and J lost 0 bases. Germline CDR1 reads SGHVS; CDR2 reads FQNEAQ. The chain's CDR3 is CASSLVAGSASTDTQYF. The DNA for the CDR3 is TGTGCCAGCAGCTTAGTAGCGGGATCCGCGAGCACAGATACGCAGTATTTT.

The V and J genes are TRBV30 and TRBJ2-5, with D tentatively TRBD1 (6 bases). This CDR3 region has 13 residues. With 5 bases removed from V and 4 bases from J, the gap between germline ends came to 14 bases. Germline V lookup: CDR1 GTSNPN, CDR2 SVGIG (reference sequence). In DNA form, the CDR3 reads TGTGCCTGGGCAGGTGGGACACTAGAGACCCAGTACTTC. Translated, it gives CAWAGGTLETQYF.

This clonotype occurred a few times. The chain employs TRBV10-1 and TRBJ1-6, with D maybe TRBD1 (6 bases). The germline V gene has CDR1 WNHNN and CDR2 SYGVQD (reference sequence). This CDR3 comprises 15 residues. V lost 9 bases and J 0 bases, leaving 12 bases between the germline ends. The CDR3 protein is CASLDRGSYNSPLHF. The DNA for the CDR3 is TGCGCCAGTCTGGACAGAGGCTCCTATAATTCACCCCTCCACTTT.

This clonotype was observed at least ten times. V gene TRBV29-1 combines with J gene TRBJ2-7; TRBD2 might be the D (7 bases). Per the germline V gene, CDR1 is SQVTM and CDR2 is ANQGSEA. With 3 bases removed from V and 6 bases from J, the gap between germline ends came to 15 bases. The CDR3 has 13 residues. The DNA of the CDR3 is TGCAGCGTTGAGATTAGGGGGGGTCGCGAGCAGTACTTC. Amino acids: CSVEIRGGREQYF.

This clonotype has more than one count but fewer than ten. A much larger clone differs by one base, so this may be a read error. This chain links TRBV11-2 with TRBJ2-3, with 9 nucleotides matching TRBD2. The CDR3 is 16 amino acids. CDR1 SGHAT and CDR2 FQNNGV come from the germline V gene. The ends lost 5 bases at V and 2 bases at J; junction bases unmatched: 8. The CDR3 reads CASSPGIAGDTDTQYF. The CDR3 DNA reads as TGTGCCAGCAGCCCTGGAATAGCGGGAGACACAGATACGCAGTATTTT.

In its sample, this clonotype was seen many times. The CDR3 coding sequence is TGTGCCAGCACCCTCGGACAGGGCGGGCAGCCCCAGCATTTT. This gives the protein CASTLGQGGQPQHF. This chain connects TRBV7-8 to TRBJ1-5, with 8 nucleotides matching TRBD1. CDR1 is SGHVS, CDR2 FQNEAQ, per germline. CDR3 length: 14 amino acids. Losses at the gene ends were 7 bases for V and 7 bases for J; bases not matched to a gene: 9. Variable domain in full (rest from reference TRBV7-8 and TRBJ1-5): GAGVSQSPRYKVAKRGQDVALRCDPISGHVSLFWYQQALGQGPEFLTYFQNEAQLDKSGLPSDRFFAERPEGSVSTLKIQRTQQEDSAVYLCASTLGQGGQPQHFGDGTRLSIL.

This clonotype was found many times. This chain links TRBV20-1 with TRBJ1-2; a weak D match, TRBD1 (5 bases). V gave up 2 bases and J gave up 7 bases, with 14 bases separating them. The CDR3 has 13 residues. Germline loops: CDR1 DFQATT, CDR2 SNEGSKA (reference sequence). CDR3 sequence (DNA): TGCAGTGCTAGACCGGATGGGGCCGTTGGCTACACCTTC. Translating gives CSARPDGAVGYTF.

At least ten counts were recorded for this clonotype. The J gene is TRBJ2-2, the V gene TRBV5-1; TRBD1 matches at 8 bases. From germline, CDR1 is SGHRS and CDR2 YFSETQ. The junction had 4 bases not matched to a gene; V was cut back by 3 bases and J by 3 bases. The CDR3 runs 15 residues. The CDR3 nucleotides read TGCGCCAGCAGCTCGGGACAGGAAGACACCGGGGAGCTGTTTTTT. Translated, it gives CASSSGQEDTGELFF.

This chain joins TRBV5-4 and TRBJ2-4, with D possibly being TRBD2 (6 bases). The V gene lost 4 bases and the J gene lost 3 bases, with 11 bases spanning the gap. The CDR3 is made up of 14 amino acids. Germline CDR1 and CDR2: SGHNT and YYREEE (reference sequence). In nucleotides, the CDR3 is TGTGCCAGCAGCGGGCCGGGAGACAAAAACATTCAGTACTTC. Translation: CASSGPGDKNIQYF.